This T cell receptor beta chain was identified during a study of radiation and T cells in renal cell carcinoma. Broader study findings: Top tumor clonotypes rose in blood 2 weeks post-radiation, then contracted.

As for this clone: Its antigen is unknown. This may be a read error: a much more frequent sequence differs by one nucleotide. Other nucleotide sequences in the sample specify the same CDR3.

The time point was: blood 4 weeks post-SBRT, at nephrectomy. Treatment described: 15 Gy SBRT to primary tumor, nephrectomy 4 weeks later. Nephrectomy followed 15 Gy stereotactic body radiation by 4 weeks. This CDR3 is built from 16 residues. Per germline, CDR1 SGHNT and CDR2 YYREEE (reference sequence). Only in-frame clones appear in the TCRdb table, and some are missing; sequencing was by immunoSEQ multiplex PCR. The sample lists 80,000 or so clones, 89% seen once, with about 5.8% in the top ten. This sequence was found in a woman in her 70s with renal cell carcinoma. Sample: blood, taken from a patient whose treatment included radiotherapy and nephrectomy. J is TRBJ1-6 and V is TRBV5-4, with D maybe TRBD1 (5 bases). CDR3 DNA: TGTGCCAGTAGCTTGGGGGGGTACGACATGAATTCACCCCTCCACTTT. It encodes CASSLGGYDMNSPLHF.